The present T cell receptor beta chain was sequenced within a study of vaccination effects on CD4 cells after COVID-19. Notes on this clone: What it binds is unknown.

The CDR3 loop spans 14 amino acids. The germline gives CDR1 SGHTA, CDR2 FQGNSA. The V end was cut by 5 bases, the J end by 2 bases, with 10 bases between. The assay was immunoSEQ multiplex PCR, and TCRdb's table has in-frame clones only and misses some. The sample has more than 30,000 clones; over 80% are singletons. Subsequent to a culture period of around 10 days, CD4+ T cells were isolated. The vaccine recipients had no prior SARS-CoV-2 infection, with negative nucleocapsid antibodies. This chain joins TRBV7-2 and TRBJ1-5, with a tentative D call TRBD1 (5 bases). The source material was CD4+ T cells from PBMCs cultured without peptide, sampled before COVID-19 vaccination. This receptor was obtained from a human donor who received a COVID-19 vaccine. The CDR3 bases are TGTGCCAGCAGCACACAGGTGGGCAATCAGCCCCAGCATTTT. Translating it yields CASSTQVGNQPQHF.